Below, 17 T cell receptor beta chains from the same sample are listed, as sequenced in a study of T-cell reconstitution after alpha-beta-depleted transplantation in children (dated by TCRdb to about 2016). Library generation was performed with PCR. Sequencing was performed on an Illumina HiSeq 2500. TCR libraries were prepared with molecular barcoding, using unique molecular identifiers to normalize TCRbeta repertoire quantification. Using fastp trimming at Q25 and MiXCR clonotype assembly, TCRdb reanalyzed the public sequencing data and kept in-frame beta chains. Each entry merges the rows of one CDR3 protein and shows their most common DNA and genes. The table for this sample lists approximately 500,000 distinct CDR3 sequences; roughly 10% of them were counted only once. The ten largest make up about 2.1% of the sample. Interpreted using the paper, the treatment or condition label stands for: allogeneic hematopoietic cell transplantation with graft depleted of TCRalphabeta T cells and CD19 B cells.

Sequenced material: PBMCs, taken before TCRalphabeta/CD19-depleted stem cell transplant. These receptors originate from a child under 10 years old with inherited bone marrow failure, due to receive a stem cell transplant.

This clonotype was seen ten or more times. The CDR3: CSARDRLAGGPKEEQYF. The DNA for the CDR3 is TGCAGTGCTAGAGATAGACTAGCGGGAGGACCTAAGGAGGAGCAGTACTTC. The J gene is TRBJ2-7, the V gene TRBV20-1; 13 bases map to TRBD2. Germline CDR1 and CDR2: DFQATT and SNEGSKA (reference sequence). V shed 0 bases and J 7 bases; nucleotides not matched to a gene: 12. This CDR3 comprises 17 residues.

The sample holds many counts of this clonotype. This chain links TRBV29-1 with TRBJ2-3; 7 nucleotides match TRBD2. CDR1 and CDR2 (germline): SQVTM, ANQGSEA. V dropped 3 bases and J dropped 1; count of bases not matched to a gene: 10. The CDR3 length is 16 residues. The CDR3 region is CSVDISGMLRTDTQYF. For the CDR3, the DNA is TGCAGCGTTGATATCAGCGGGATGCTTCGCACAGATACGCAGTATTTT.

This clonotype was seen ten or more times. The chain has TRBV12-3 or TRBV12-4 and TRBJ2-5; D possibly corresponds to TRBD2 (5 bases). The germline V and J ends were trimmed by 6 bases and 3 bases, with 11 bases remaining between them. The CDR3 totals 13 residues. The CDR3 sequence: CASRILEEETQYF. The CDR3, as DNA: TGTGCCAGCAGGATACTGGAGGAAGAGACCCAGTACTTC.

The genes are TRBV19 and TRBJ2-3, with 8 positions matching TRBD2. CDR3 length: 18 amino acids. Germline loops: CDR1 LNHDA, CDR2 SQIVND (reference sequence). J lost 0 bases, V lost 0 bases, and 8 bases had no gene match. CDR3 nucleotides: TGTGCCAGTAGTATAGACCTACGACTAGCGAGAAGCACAGATACGCAGTATTTT. Its protein is CASSIDLRLARSTDTQYF.

Ten or more counts support this clonotype. The chain has TRBV6-5 and TRBJ2-6; D might be TRBD1 (5 bases). The CDR3 is 15 residues long. Germline CDR1 is MNHEY and CDR2 is SVGAGI. Trimming took 1 base from V and 4 from J, leaving 8 bases between them. The CDR3 nucleotides are TGTGCCAGCAGTTACTGGGGCGAAGGGGCCAACGTCCTGACTTTC. The encoded protein is CASSYWGEGANVLTF.

This clonotype has a count of ten or more. The chain is built from TRBV20-1 and TRBJ2-3; D is uncertain. Trimming cost V 0 bases and J 1 base, with 8 bases left between them. CDR3 size: 14 residues. CDR1 is DFQATT, CDR2 SNEGSKA, per germline (reference sequence). CDR3: CSARDRRGTDTQYF. In DNA, the CDR3 is TGCAGTGCTAGAGATCGCCGGGGCACAGATACGCAGTATTTT.

This clonotype was detected many times. V usage is TRBV12-3 or TRBV12-4 and J usage is TRBJ2-2; D is ambiguous. CDR3 length: 18 residues. Trimming left V 2 bases short and J 6 bases short, with 22 bases between. The CDR3 region is CASSLYGREPRDPGELFF. As DNA, the CDR3 is TGTGCCAGCAGTTTATATGGGCGTGAGCCCCGCGACCCCGGGGAGCTGTTTTTT.

At least ten counts were recorded for this clonotype. The gene calls are TRBV7-2 and TRBJ2-1, with D perhaps matching TRBD2 (6 bases). The germline V and J ends were trimmed by 3 bases and 2 bases, with 11 bases remaining between them. Germline assignment: CDR1 SGHTA and CDR2 FQGNSA. The CDR3 is 15 residues long. CDR3: CASSFSGAAYNEQFF. In nucleotides, the CDR3 is TGTGCCAGCAGCTTTAGCGGAGCAGCCTACAATGAGCAGTTCTTC.

There are a few counts of this clonotype. The chain uses TRBV7-9 and TRBJ2-1; the match to TRBD2 covers 13 bases. CDR3 size: 17 residues. Germline CDR1 SEHNR, CDR2 FQNEAQ (reference sequence). The V gene end was trimmed by 5 bases and the J gene end by 9 bases; junction bases not matched to a gene: 13. Written as DNA, the CDR3 is TGTGCCAGCAGCCCGCGTAGGGGTGGACTAGCGGGAGTTGAGCAGTTCTTC. Encoded protein: CASSPRRGGLAGVEQFF.

This clonotype came up many times. The chain recombines TRBV12-3 or TRBV12-4 with TRBJ1-2; the D is unclear. The CDR3 is 13 residues long. V shed 1 base and J shed 4 bases, with 7 bases lying between them. In nucleotides, the CDR3 is TGTGCCAGCAGTTTAGTTAACAGCTATGGCTACACCTTC. This gives the protein CASSLVNSYGYTF.

Concerning this clonotype: One junction end disagrees with the germline gene, perhaps due to a read error. J is TRBJ2-2 and V is TRBV3-1; tentative D call: TRBD2 (7 bases). The CDR3 extends over 17 amino acids. Germline lookup yields CDR1 LGHDT and CDR2 YNNKEL (reference sequence). The CDR3 sequence: CASSRWGLAANTGGLFF. CDR3 DNA: TGTGCCAGCAGCCGTTGGGGGCTAGCGGCGAACACCGGGGGGCTGTTTTTT.

This chain joins TRBV4-1 and TRBJ1-2; tentatively, D is TRBD1 (6 bases). Trimming cost V 2 bases and J 4 bases, with 17 bases left between them. Germline V gives CDR1 MGHRA, CDR2 YSYEKL. The CDR3 contains 16 residues. The CDR3 nucleotides are TGCGCCAGCAGCCAATTTACAGGGCCCCCACTCTATGGCTACACCTTC. Protein product: CASSQFTGPPLYGYTF.

This chain joins TRBV7-9 and TRBJ1-2; no firm D call. V gave up 1 base and J gave up 2 bases, with 8 bases separating them. Germline CDR1 is SEHNR and CDR2 is FQNEAQ (reference sequence). There are 14 residues in the CDR3. CDR3 in DNA: TGTGCCAGCAGCTTAGAGGTGCAGAACTATGGCTACACCTTC. Its translation: CASSLEVQNYGYTF. Full variable domain (remainder filled in from reference TRBV7-9 and TRBJ1-2): DTGVSQNPRHKITKRGQNVTFRCDPISEHNRLYWYRQTLGQGPEFLTYFQNEAQLEKSRLLSDRFSAERPKGSFSTLEIQRTEQGDSAMYLCASSLEVQNYGYTFGSGTRLTVV.

Ten or more counts support this clonotype. J is TRBJ2-4 and V is TRBV28, with D tentatively TRBD2 (6 bases). From germline, CDR1 is MDHEN and CDR2 SYDVKM. The ends were cut back, 3 bases at V and 9 bases at J, with 15 bases in the middle. The CDR3 runs to 14 residues. CDR3 nucleotide sequence: TGTGCCAGCAGTTTTTTGGGCGGGGCGCGCATTCAGTACTTC. Protein: CASSFLGGARIQYF.

In this sample, this clonotype turned up a few times. The chain is built from TRBV20-1 and TRBJ2-3; perhaps TRBD1 as D (6 bases). Trimming stripped 2 bases from V and 2 bases from J, with 11 bases between. Germline lookup yields CDR1 DFQATT and CDR2 SNEGSKA (reference sequence). The CDR3 extends over 14 amino acids. The chain's CDR3 is CSARTAGDTDTQYF. CDR3 nucleotides: TGCAGTGCTAGAACGGCAGGGGACACAGATACGCAGTATTTT.

This clonotype was observed a handful of times. The chain recombines TRBV20-1 with TRBJ1-4, with D tentatively TRBD1 (5 bases). This CDR3 has 14 amino acids. Germline V CDR1 and CDR2: DFQATT, SNEGSKA (reference sequence). V was trimmed by 1 base and J by 3 bases, leaving 9 bases between them. The CDR3 sequence: CSARAGPANEKLFF. In DNA form, the CDR3 reads TGCAGTGCTAGAGCGGGGCCGGCTAATGAAAAACTGTTTTTT.

On this clonotype itself: A much larger clone lies a single base off, so this may be a read error. The chain joins TRBV15 to TRBJ2-7, with D tentatively TRBD2 (6 bases). V was cut by 6 bases and J by 0 bases, with 15 bases left in between. This CDR3 has 15 residues. Germline V gives CDR1 LNHNV, CDR2 YYDKDF (reference sequence). In nucleotides, the CDR3 is TGTGCCACCAGTGGGGCTAGCGAGACCTCCTACGAGCAGTACTTC. As protein: CATSGASETSYEQYF.